The clone carrying this T cell receptor beta chain was detected only a few times. Antigen unknown. This record belongs to a study of blood T cells in healthy people across ages. Study results and limitations: While age rose, TCR beta diversity per million T cells dropped in a roughly linear way. The unsorted PBMCs prevented any conclusive comparison of naive versus antigen-experienced cells.

The CDR3 is 15 amino acids. The germline V and J ends were trimmed by 3 bases and 7 bases, with 19 bases remaining between them. CDR1 is DFQATT, CDR2 SNEGSKA, per germline (reference sequence). Donor samples were obtained from healthy Caucasian individuals from Russia, aged 6 to 90. The second PCR ran about 6 to 12 cycles with a sample-barcoded 5' primer and J-beta primers. Paired-end reads containing CDR3 totaled no fewer than 2.5 million for each sample. From the 5' RACE reads, TCRdb called clonotypes with MiXCR, one entry per CDR3 protein. Among roughly 1,800,000 distinct CDR3 sequences listed, 40% to 55% were seen once.

This TCR was sampled from a woman in her 40s in good health. The V gene is TRBV20-1, the J gene TRBJ2-1; tentatively, D is TRBD1 or TRBD2 (5 bases each). Sequenced sample: blood. Written as DNA, the CDR3 is TGCAGTGCTAGGAGTCCGGGACGCGGAACGAATGAGCAGTTCTTC. Amino acids: CSARSPGRGTNEQFF.